Each of the 18 T cell receptor beta chains below was sequenced from the same sample in a study of blood T cell repertoires in COVID-19. Sequenced by immunoSEQ multiplex PCR; TCRdb stores in-frame clones only, minus some. The sample lists 280,000 or so clones; approximately 83% were seen once. Sequencing was performed on PBMCs or T cells enriched from blood (not recorded which). The receptors were gathered from a man younger than 45 who had recovered from COVID-19.

The chain links TRBV27 to TRBJ1-2, with TRBD1 matching 9 bases. The V gene end was trimmed by 5 bases and the J gene end by 4 bases; junction bases not matched to a gene: 11. Germline V gives CDR1 MNHEY, CDR2 SMNVEV (reference sequence). This CDR3 contains 16 residues. The CDR3 DNA follows: TGTGCCAGCAGTCCATCACAGGGGGCGGTTATCTATGGCTACACCTTC. Translation gives CASSPSQGAVIYGYTF.

The rearrangement joins TRBV29-1 to TRBJ1-1, with 10 positions matching TRBD1. This CDR3 is built from 13 residues. Germline V gives CDR1 SQVTM, CDR2 ANQGSEA. V lost 4 bases to trimming and J lost 4 bases; unmatched junction nucleotides: 3. For the CDR3, the DNA is TGCAGCGTTGGGACAGGGGGTGGCACTGAAGCTTTCTTT. This translates into CSVGTGGGTEAFF.

This clone was recorded only once. The chain combines TRBV2 with TRBJ1-1; D unclear. This CDR3 region has 17 residues. V was clipped by 9 bases and J by 0 bases, with 23 bases between them. Germline V lookup: CDR1 SNHLY, CDR2 FYNNEI. This chain's CDR3 is CASERTGRSDMNTEAFF. The CDR3, as DNA: TGTGCCAGTGAGCGGACCGGGCGTTCAGATATGAACACTGAAGCTTTCTTT.

V usage is TRBV15 and J usage is TRBJ2-1; 8 bases align to TRBD2. Trimming at V came to 0 bases and at J to 7 bases, leaving 14 bases not matched to a gene. The CDR3 is 18 amino acids. The germline V gene encodes CDR1 LNHNV and CDR2 YYDKDF (reference sequence). This CDR3 reads CATSRDWRLDGGVNEQFF. The CDR3 coding sequence is TGTGCCACCAGCAGAGATTGGAGGTTAGACGGGGGGGTTAATGAGCAGTTCTTC. Looking up the rest from reference TRBV15 and TRBJ2-1 gives the full variable domain: DAMVIQNPRYQVTQFGKPVTLSCSQTLNHNVMYWYQQKSSQAPKLLFHYYDKDFNNEADTPDNFQSRRPNTSFCFLDIRSPGLGDTAMYLCATSRDWRLDGGVNEQFFGPGTRLTVL.

The rearrangement uses TRBV29-1 and TRBJ1-2; TRBD1 is a possible D gene (6 bases). Germline CDR1 is SQVTM and CDR2 is ANQGSEA. The CDR3 has 13 amino acids. Trimming removed 3 bases at V and 4 bases at J, with 12 bases between. The CDR3 coding sequence is TGCAGCGTTGAGCGGGGGCCGAGCTATGGCTACACCTTC. This translates into CSVERGPSYGYTF. Based on the CDR3 plus reference TRBV29-1 and TRBJ1-2, the full variable domain is SAVISQKPSRDICQRGTSLTIQCQVDSQVTMMFWYRQQPGQSLTLIATANQGSEATYESGFVIDKFPISRPNLTFSTLTVSNMSPEDSSIYLCSVERGPSYGYTFGSGTRLTVV.

The V and J genes are TRBV9 and TRBJ2-1; 9 bases match TRBD2. The CDR3 is 12 residues long. V lost 2 bases and J lost 12; bases outside the gene matches: 3. The germline V gene has CDR1 SGDLS and CDR2 YYNGEE. DNA of the CDR3: TGTGCCAGCAGCGTTGGGACTAGCAGGCAGTTCTTC. It specifies CASSVGTSRQFF. Full variable domain (outside the CDR3, taken from reference TRBV9 and TRBJ2-1): DSGVTQTPKHLITATGQRVTLRCSPRSGDLSVYWYQQSLDQGLQFLIQYYNGEERAKGNILERFSAQQFPDLHSELNLSSLELGDSALYFCASSVGTSRQFFGPGTRLTVL.

This clone appeared once. The CDR3 nucleotides read TGTGCCAGCAGCTTAGTTGCGGGTGAGACTGAAGCTTTCTTT. Amino acid sequence: CASSLVAGETEAFF. V is TRBV7-8 and J is TRBJ1-1; D not resolved. With 1 base removed from V and 5 bases from J, the gap between germline ends came to 11 bases. Germline values: CDR1 SGHVS, CDR2 FQNEAQ. The CDR3 loop spans 14 amino acids.

This chain connects TRBV7-2 to TRBJ2-3; TRBD2 matches at 10 bases. V gave up 5 bases and J gave up 5 bases; unmatched junction bases: 10. The germline V gene has CDR1 SGHTA and CDR2 FQGNSA. CDR3 length: 16 residues. Here the CDR3 DNA reads TGTGCCAGCAGCGGCCGTACTAGCGGGGTTGGAGATACGCAGTATTTT. Translation gives CASSGRTSGVGDTQYF.

The chain couples TRBV3-1 (or the pseudogene TRBV3-2) to TRBJ1-2; maybe TRBD1 (6 bases). This CDR3 spans 15 amino acids. V was trimmed by 3 bases and J by 1 base, leaving 12 bases between them. Per germline, CDR1 LGHDT and CDR2 YNNKEL (reference sequence). The CDR3 DNA reads TGTGCCAGCAGCCAGGGACACCTCTATAACTATGGCTACACCTTC. It yields the protein CASSQGHLYNYGYTF.

The V call is TRBV7-9, the J call TRBJ1-1; tentatively, D is TRBD1 (6 bases). The CDR3 length is 17 residues. Trimming took off 8 bases at V and 0 bases at J, with 22 bases between the two ends. Germline CDR1 reads SEHNR; CDR2 reads FQNEAQ (reference sequence). The CDR3 DNA sequence: TGTGCCAGCCATAAAAGTTGGGTGGCAGGGGTGAACACTGAAGCTTTCTTT. This encodes CASHKSWVAGVNTEAFF. Looking up the rest from reference TRBV7-9 and TRBJ1-1 gives the full variable domain: DTGVSQNPRHKITKRGQNVTFRCDPISEHNRLYWYRQTLGQGPEFLTYFQNEAQLEKSRLLSDRFSAERPKGSFSTLEIQRTEQGDSAMYLCASHKSWVAGVNTEAFFGQGTRLTVV.

CDR3: CASSLRGTSRTSGNEQFF. The CDR3 bases are TGCGCCAGCAGCTTGCGCGGGACTAGCCGCACCTCTGGCAATGAGCAGTTCTTC. The V and J genes are TRBV5-1 and TRBJ2-1, with TRBD2 matching 9 bases. V lost 1 base to trimming and J lost 6 bases; unmatched junction nucleotides: 14. This CDR3 has 18 amino acids. The germline gives CDR1 SGHRS, CDR2 YFSETQ.

A few counts support this clone. The chain is built from TRBV29-1 and TRBJ2-3; tentatively, D is TRBD1 (6 bases). Trimming cost V 7 bases and J 2 bases, with 10 bases left between them. The CDR3 runs 12 residues. CDR1 is SQVTM, CDR2 ANQGSEA, per germline. DNA of the CDR3: TGCAGCGGCGGACAGCCCACAGATACGCAGTATTTT. This translates into CSGGQPTDTQYF.

V usage is TRBV9 and J usage is TRBJ1-2; 7 positions match TRBD1. V dropped 3 bases and J dropped 5; count of bases not matched to a gene: 4. The CDR3 loop spans 13 amino acids. The germline CDR1 and CDR2 sequences are SGDLS and YYNGEE. The CDR3 region has the DNA TGTGCCAGCAGCGGGGACAGCTATTATGGCTACACCTTC. It encodes CASSGDSYYGYTF.

A single count supports this clone. This rearrangement joins TRBV5-1 to TRBJ1-2; unclear D gene. Germline values: CDR1 SGHRS, CDR2 YFSETQ. The ends were cut back, 0 bases at V and 1 base at J, with 13 bases in the middle. This CDR3 region has 16 residues. The DNA for the CDR3 is TGCGCCAGCAGCTTGGCTGGTCAGGACTTTAACTATGGCTACACCTTC. Amino acid sequence: CASSLAGQDFNYGYTF.

The chain has TRBV7-6 and TRBJ2-5; 12 positions agree with TRBD2. The CDR3 runs to 15 residues. From germline, CDR1 is SGHVS and CDR2 FNYEAQ. Unmatched junction bases numbered 2, after V lost 4 bases and J lost 2 bases. In DNA, the CDR3 is TGTGCCAGCAGCTCAGGACTAGCGGGGCAAGAGACCCAGTACTTC. Translated, it gives CASSSGLAGQETQYF.

The genes are TRBV7-2 and TRBJ2-1; the match to TRBD2 covers 7 bases. The V segment lost 1 base and the J segment 8 bases; nucleotides outside the gene matches: 8. CDR1 and CDR2 from the germline V gene are SGHTA and FQGNSA. This CDR3 spans 15 amino acids. In DNA, the CDR3 is TGTGCCAGCAGCTTAGGAGGGGACTACTATCATGAGCAGTTCTTC. This encodes CASSLGGDYYHEQFF.

V is TRBV5-1 and J is TRBJ2-1, with D possibly TRBD2 on 6 matching bases. The CDR3 length is 15 residues. From germline, CDR1 is SGHRS and CDR2 YFSETQ. Trimming removed 7 bases from V and 6 bases from J, with 20 bases in between. The CDR3 nucleotides are TGCGCCAGCGGGCCACTAGCTTGGGAAACCAATGAGCAGTTCTTC. Protein product: CASGPLAWETNEQFF.

The V and J genes are TRBV12-3 or TRBV12-4 and TRBJ1-2, with 9 bases that match TRBD1. The CDR3 length is 13 residues. V dropped 8 bases and J dropped 5; count of bases not matched to a gene: 6. The CDR3 here is CASAPGQGYGYTF. The CDR3 DNA sequence: TGTGCCAGCGCCCCGGGACAGGGATATGGCTACACCTTC.